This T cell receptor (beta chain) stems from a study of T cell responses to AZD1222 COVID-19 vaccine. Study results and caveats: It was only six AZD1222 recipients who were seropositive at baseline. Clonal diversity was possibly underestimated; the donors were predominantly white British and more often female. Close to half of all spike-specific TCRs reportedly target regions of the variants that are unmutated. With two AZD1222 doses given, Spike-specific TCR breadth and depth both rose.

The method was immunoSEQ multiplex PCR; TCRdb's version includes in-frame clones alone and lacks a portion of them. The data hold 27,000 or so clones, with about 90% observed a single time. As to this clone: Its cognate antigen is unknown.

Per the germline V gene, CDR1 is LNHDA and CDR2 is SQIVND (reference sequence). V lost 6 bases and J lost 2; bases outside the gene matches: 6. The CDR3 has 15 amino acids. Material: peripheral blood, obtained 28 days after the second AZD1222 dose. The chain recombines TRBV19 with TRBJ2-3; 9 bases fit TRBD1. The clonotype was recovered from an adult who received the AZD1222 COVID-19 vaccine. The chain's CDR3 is CASRKRTGDTDTQYF. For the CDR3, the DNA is TGTGCCAGTAGAAAAAGGACAGGGGACACAGATACGCAGTATTTT.